This passage covers 21 T cell receptor beta chains from one sample sequenced in a study of cytomegalovirus exposure and HLA in healthy donors. It was with 60 Vbeta and 13 Jbeta primers that the PCR ran. The data were produced by immunoSEQ multiplex PCR, yet TCRdb's version contains in-frame clones alone and is incomplete. The sample yields about 170,000 clones, more than 75% seen once. The sample taken for sequencing was PBMCs. The receptors were gathered from a man aged 18 to 35 in good health and CMV-seropositive.

A few counts support this clone. The chain links TRBV5-4 to TRBJ1-2; D call uncertain. The V gene lost 5 bases and the J gene lost 2 bases, with 13 bases spanning the gap. CDR1 and CDR2 (germline): SGHNT, YYREEE (reference sequence). The CDR3 has 14 residues. The CDR3 sequence: CASSPRSQNYGYTF. The CDR3 bases are TGTGCCAGCAGTCCCAGGTCTCAGAACTATGGCTACACCTTC.

The rearrangement uses TRBV2 and TRBJ1-4, with 8 bases aligning to TRBD1. The germline V gene encodes CDR1 SNHLY and CDR2 FYNNEI. The CDR3 spans 16 residues. J gave up 0 bases and V 3 bases, and 3 bases lay outside the gene matches. The CDR3: CASSEVDRATNEKLFF. For the CDR3, the DNA is TGTGCCAGCAGTGAGGTGGACAGGGCAACTAATGAAAAACTGTTTTTT.

V is TRBV9 and J is TRBJ2-1, with 7 bases aligning to TRBD1. The CDR3 loop spans 16 amino acids. The germline CDR1 and CDR2 sequences are SGDLS and YYNGEE. The V segment lost 0 bases and the J segment 4 bases; nucleotides outside the gene matches: 7. CDR3 loop: CASSVDPRTGYNEQFF. The CDR3 nucleotides are TGTGCCAGCAGCGTAGATCCAAGGACAGGATACAATGAGCAGTTCTTC.

The chain uses TRBV19 and TRBJ1-4; TRBD1 agrees at 11 bases. Unmatched junction bases numbered 6, after V lost 10 bases and J lost 8 bases. The CDR3 runs to 13 residues. Germline V gene data show CDR1 as LNHDA and CDR2 as SQIVND (reference sequence). As DNA, the CDR3 is TGTGCCACCTCCGGGACAGGGGGAGAAAAACTGTTTTTT. It codes for CATSGTGGEKLFF.

The gene calls are TRBV9 and TRBJ2-5, with D possibly being TRBD2 (5 bases). Germline CDR1 is SGDLS and CDR2 is YYNGEE. Trimming took 2 bases from V and 3 from J, leaving 11 bases between them. CDR3 size: 14 residues. The CDR3 bases are TGTGCCAGCAGCGTCTTAAGCGGTAAAGAGACCCAGTACTTC. Amino acid sequence: CASSVLSGKETQYF.

This chain joins TRBV5-6 and TRBJ2-2, with 10 nucleotides matching TRBD1. This CDR3 spans 17 amino acids. The V gene's germline CDR1 is SGHDT and CDR2 YYEEEE. V shed 7 bases, J shed 4 bases, and the junction held 13 bases outside the gene matches. CDR3 loop: CASYLWDRGSRTGELFF. The CDR3 DNA follows: TGTGCCAGCTATTTATGGGACAGGGGTTCTCGCACCGGGGAGCTGTTTTTT.

This chain joins TRBV4-2 and TRBJ2-3, with TRBD2 identical over 12 bases. J gave up 3 bases and V 5 bases, and 6 bases lay outside the gene matches. CDR3 size: 16 residues. Germline V lookup: CDR1 LGHNA, CDR2 YNFKEQ. As DNA, the CDR3 is TGTGCCAGCAGCGTTCTAGCGGGGGGGTGGACAGATACGCAGTATTTT. It specifies CASSVLAGGWTDTQYF.

V gene TRBV7-9 combines with J gene TRBJ1-5; 7 nucleotides match TRBD1. In germline, CDR1 is SEHNR, CDR2 FQNEAQ (reference sequence). V shed 5 bases and J 7 bases; nucleotides not matched to a gene: 8. The CDR3 runs 14 residues. The CDR3: CASSPGQAGQPQHF. The CDR3 nucleotides are TGTGCCAGCAGCCCAGGACAGGCAGGCCAGCCCCAGCATTTT.

This clone has only one observation. V usage is TRBV9 and J usage is TRBJ2-6, with D unclear. The germline V gene encodes CDR1 SGDLS and CDR2 YYNGEE. The CDR3 is made up of 16 amino acids. V was shortened by 0 bases and J by 1 base, with 8 bases between the two germline ends. The CDR3 spells CASSVESLSGANVLTF. The CDR3 DNA reads TGTGCCAGCAGCGTAGAGTCCCTATCTGGGGCCAACGTCCTGACTTTC.

V gene TRBV7-9 combines with J gene TRBJ2-5; 13 bases fit TRBD2. The CDR3 is 16 residues long. The V gene's germline CDR1 is SEHNR and CDR2 FQNEAQ (reference sequence). The ends lost 5 bases at V and 1 base at J; junction bases unmatched: 4. The CDR3 protein is CASSRLAGGPQETQYF. The CDR3 region has the DNA TGTGCCAGCAGCCGACTAGCGGGGGGCCCCCAAGAGACCCAGTACTTC.

The chain has TRBV9 and TRBJ1-2; D is possibly TRBD1 (5 bases). CDR1 and CDR2 (germline): SGDLS, YYNGEE. The CDR3 is 14 residues long. Between the trimmed V and J ends, which lost 3 bases and 12 bases, there was a span of 21 bases. Written as DNA, the CDR3 is TGTGCCAGCAGCGAGAGCCCGGGGGACGTCGGAGACACCTTC. It specifies CASSESPGDVGDTF.

This chain connects TRBV7-8 to TRBJ1-1, with 8 nucleotides matching TRBD1. The V and J ends lost 1 base and 4 bases, in that order; junction bases with no gene match: 8. The CDR3 contains 16 residues. Germline CDR1 reads SGHVS; CDR2 reads FQNEAQ. CDR3 region: CASSLVQGVFGTEAFF. For the CDR3, the DNA is TGTGCCAGCAGCTTAGTACAGGGGGTTTTTGGCACTGAAGCTTTCTTT.

The V gene is TRBV4-3, the J gene TRBJ2-6; 8 nucleotides line up with TRBD1. Germline assignment: CDR1 LGHNA and CDR2 YSLEER. This CDR3 has 17 residues. J gave up 0 bases and V 6 bases, and 7 bases lay outside the gene matches. CDR3 loop: CASSAQGGSSGANVLTF. CDR3 nucleotide sequence: TGCGCCAGCAGTGCACAGGGGGGTTCCTCTGGGGCCAACGTCCTGACTTTC.

The chain uses TRBV29-1 and TRBJ2-7; 8 bases fit TRBD1. From germline, CDR1 is SQVTM and CDR2 ANQGSEA. Unmatched junction bases numbered 12, after V lost 7 bases and J lost 4 bases. The CDR3 totals 14 residues. CDR3 protein: CSARIPGQVYEQYF. CDR3 nucleotides: TGCAGCGCACGAATACCGGGACAGGTGTACGAGCAGTACTTC.

This clone was detected only once. A junction end diverges from the germline sequence, so it may reflect a read error. The chain combines TRBV7-8 with TRBJ2-2; the match to TRBD1 covers 7 bases. CDR1 and CDR2 (germline): SGHVS, FQNEAQ. The CDR3 contains 14 residues. The CDR3 is CASRLDRAPGELFF. The CDR3 DNA reads TGTGCCAGCAGATTAGACAGGGCCCCCGGGGAGCTGTTTTTT.

The chain joins TRBV7-8 to TRBJ2-5; TRBD2 matches at 14 bases. Per the germline V gene, CDR1 is SGHVS and CDR2 is FQNEAQ. There are 16 residues in the CDR3. V dropped 4 bases and J dropped 2; count of bases not matched to a gene: 3. The CDR3 nucleotides read TGTGCCAGCAGCTCGAGACTAGCGGGGGGGCAAGAGACCCAGTACTTC. Translation gives CASSSRLAGGQETQYF.

The CDR3 DNA reads as TGTGCCAGCAGCGACTACGTAATCGCAGATACGCAGTATTTT. Amino acid sequence: CASSDYVIADTQYF. The J gene is TRBJ2-3, the V gene TRBV6-1, with D possibly matching TRBD2 (5 bases). CDR3 length equals 14 residues. Germline-derived CDR1 and CDR2 are MNHNS and SASEGT. V lost 6 bases to trimming and J lost 4 bases, with 14 bases between them.

J is TRBJ2-5 and V is TRBV4-2; weak D call: TRBD2 (6 bases). The J call may be mistaken, given a closer DNA end match to TRBJ2-7. The germline V gene encodes CDR1 LGHNA and CDR2 YNFKEQ. This CDR3 contains 16 residues. CDR3 protein: CASSQDLATRGYEQYF. CDR3 DNA sequence: TGTGCCAGCAGCCAAGATCTAGCGACCCGGGGGTACGAGCAGTACTTC.

The J gene is TRBJ1-1, the V gene TRBV11-3; D is unresolved. V dropped 5 bases and J dropped 4 bases, with 14 bases sitting between them. Germline V CDR1 and CDR2: SGHNT, YENEEA. This CDR3 is 14 amino acids long. For the CDR3, the DNA is TGTGCCAGCAGCCCTAAACGTCAAGTCACTGAAGCTTTCTTT. Amino acids: CASSPKRQVTEAFF.

The chain carries TRBV18 and TRBJ2-7; 7 bases align to TRBD1. CDR1 and CDR2 from the germline V gene are KGHSH and LQKENI. The CDR3 loop spans 15 amino acids. With V trimmed by 3 bases and J by 2 bases, 7 bases remained unmatched. The CDR3 is CASSPSRQGAYEQYF. The CDR3 coding sequence is TGTGCCAGCTCACCCTCGAGACAGGGAGCCTACGAGCAGTACTTC.

The rearrangement links TRBV12-5 to TRBJ1-2; no clear D gene. The CDR3 is 17 residues long. Germline V lookup: CDR1 LGHNT, CDR2 FRNRAP. The V and J ends lost 0 bases and 8 bases respectively, with 22 bases between them. The CDR3 nucleotides read TGTGCTAGTGGTTTGGTATACCCCCGGGGAACCGCGAGCGGCTACACCTTC. Protein sequence: CASGLVYPRGTASGYTF.